This T cell receptor (beta chain) was captured in a study of neurological immune-mediated disorders. This clonotype has ten or more counts. V gave up 4 bases and J gave up 0 bases, with 3 bases separating them. The CDR3 runs to 12 residues. It was by 5'RACE with 10-nucleotide random UMIs that the cDNA was made. TCRdb fed the 5' RACE reads into MiXCR, producing one record per CDR3 protein. The data show around 48,000 distinct CDR3 sequences, about 9.4% seen once. Sequencing was done on a sample of PBMCs. This TCR derives from a woman aged 40 to 50 with HTLV-1-associated myelopathy (HAM/TSP). V is TRBV12-3 or TRBV12-4 and J is TRBJ1-1, with D uncertain. The CDR3: CASSWVNTEAFF. The CDR3 DNA sequence: TGTGCCAGCAGTTGGGTGAACACTGAAGCTTTCTTT.